The present TCR beta chain was sequenced within a study of technical replicates of blood from several donors. This clone was counted a single time. Generated by immunoSEQ multiplex PCR, the TCRdb table keeps only in-frame clones and is missing some. The sample includes fewer than 95,000 clones, 94% of them seen just once. The trim removed 6 bases at V and 6 bases at J, leaving 4 bases unmatched. The CDR3 covers 12 residues. Germline V gene data show CDR1 as MNHEY and CDR2 as SMNVEV (reference sequence). The J gene is TRBJ1-1, the V gene TRBV27, with TRBD1 matching 7 bases. The sample taken for sequencing was T cells isolated from PBMCs. The sequence was collected from a human donor in good health. The CDR3 reads CASRQTGSEAFF. In nucleotides, the CDR3 is TGTGCCAGCAGACAGACAGGGTCTGAAGCTTTCTTT.